The rows below give T cell receptor beta chains drawn from one sample of a study of T-cell memory formation after mild COVID-19. TCRdb independently ran MiXCR on the 5' RACE reads; one entry per CDR3 protein. The sample holds 200,000 to 250,000 distinct CDR3 sequences, about a sixth seen once. The sample consisted of PBMCs or a T cell subset sorted from them (not recorded which). All receptors come from a man between 18 and 29 years old who had mild COVID-19 (a few samples of this study predate the infection). Cell type and time point are not known. Each CDR3 is given with its conserved first and last residue. The D gene is left open where the match is weak. Expanded clones are given a class, and other clones once, few, many or no size at all.

TRBV4-2	.	TRBJ1-4	few	TGTGCCAGCAGCCACTGGGGGGGTTCTAATGAAAAACTGTTTTTT	CASSHWGGSNEKLFF
TRBV11-2	TRBD1	TRBJ2-3	few	TGTGCCAGCAGCTTAGGGGACAGGGGCACAGATACGCAGTATTTT	CASSLGDRGTDTQYF
TRBV24-1	.	TRBJ2-1	few	TGTGCCACCAGTGATTGGACGAATGAGCAGTTCTTC	CATSDWTNEQFF
TRBV18	TRBD1	TRBJ2-5	many	TGTGCCAGCTCACGTCGGACAGGGGAGGAAGAGACCCAGTACTTC	CASSRRTGEEETQYF
TRBV6-5	.	TRBJ1-4	few	TGTGCCAGCAGGCCGGGGCGCCATCCAGCAACTAATGAAAAACTGTTTTTT	CASRPGRHPATNEKLFF
TRBV12-3/TRBV12-4	TRBD2	TRBJ2-1	few	TGTGCCAGCAGTTTGGGTCCAGCGGGGGGGCACTTTGGTGAGCAGTTCTTC	CASSLGPAGGHFGEQFF
TRBV20-1	.	TRBJ1-6	few	TGCAGTGCTTCTCAGAGACCGAGCTCCTATAATTCACCCCTCCACTTT	CSASQRPSSYNSPLHF
TRBV5-1	TRBD2	TRBJ2-1	few	TGCGCCAGCAGCTTTAGCGGGGTGTACAATGAGCAGTTCTTC	CASSFSGVYNEQFF
TRBV7-3	TRBD2	TRBJ2-3	.	TGTGCCAGCAGCTTATTCGCTAGCGGGACAGATACGCAGTATTTT	CASSLFASGTDTQYF
TRBV9	TRBD2	TRBJ2-2	.	TGTGCCAGCAGCGTAAGGACTAGCGGGGTTTCCGGGGAGCTGTTTTTT	CASSVRTSGVSGELFF
TRBV7-2	.	TRBJ1-6	many	TGTGCCAGCAGCTTAGGACAGGCCGAAAATTCACCCCTCCACTTT	CASSLGQAENSPLHF
TRBV7-9	.	TRBJ1-1	.	TGTGCCAGCAGCCCTCGGTCTGAAGCTTTCTTT	CASSPRSEAFF
TRBV30	.	TRBJ2-3	.	TGTGCCGGAGGCCGGGGGCTGTCAGATACGCAGTATTTT	CAGGRGLSDTQYF
TRBV3-1	.	TRBJ1-6	.	TGTGCCAGCAGCCAAGGGACTTCACCCCTCCACTTT	CASSQGTSPLHF
TRBV7-2	.	TRBJ1-4	many	TGTGCCAGCAGCTTATACACAGGTGGGATGGATGAAAAACTGTTTTTT	CASSLYTGGMDEKLFF
TRBV3-1	.	TRBJ1-1	few	TGTGCCAGCAGCCAAGAGTTCGGGGGCGCTGAAGCTTTCTTT	CASSQEFGGAEAFF
TRBV4-1	.	TRBJ2-3	many	TGCGCCAGCAGCCAAGAAACTAGCCCAAGCACAGATACGCAGTATTTT	CASSQETSPSTDTQYF
TRBV6-2/TRBV6-3	.	TRBJ1-1	few	TGTGCCAGCAGTGGGCGGATAACTGAAGCTTTCTTT	CASSGRITEAFF
TRBV12-3/TRBV12-4	.	TRBJ1-1	once	TGTGCCAGCAGTCCCCGGACGCTCAGGGGTACTGAAGCTTTCTTT	CASSPRTLRGTEAFF
TRBV5-1	TRBD1	TRBJ2-3	few	TGCGCCAGCAGCTTGGGACTGACAGGGTCAGATACGCAGTATTTT	CASSLGLTGSDTQYF
TRBV9	.	TRBJ2-6	.	TGTGCCAGCAGGAGGGGAGGAACTGGGGCCAACGTCCTGACTTTC	CASRRGGTGANVLTF
TRBV29-1	.	TRBJ2-5	.	TGCAGCGTTGCCCTGGGGTCCCAAGAGACCCAGTACTTC	CSVALGSQETQYF
TRBV28	.	TRBJ2-1	many	TGTGCCAGCAGTTTACCCAGTCGCGCTTCAGGTGCGCAGTTCTTC	CASSLPSRASGAQFF
TRBV5-1	.	TRBJ1-2	few	TGCGCCAGCAGCATAGGGCCATTCCTTAACTATGGCTACACCTTC	CASSIGPFLNYGYTF
TRBV7-6	.	TRBJ2-1	.	TGTGCCAGCAGCTCGCAACTTGGACAGTACAATGAGCAGTTCTTC	CASSSQLGQYNEQFF
TRBV4-2	.	TRBJ1-5	.	TGTGCCAGCAGCCAAGTGGTCGGGAGCAGCAATCAGCCCCAGCATTTT	CASSQVVGSSNQPQHF
TRBV4-1	.	TRBJ1-5	few	TGCGCCAGCAGCCTGCTGAGGGGAAATCAGCCCCAGCATTTT	CASSLLRGNQPQHF
TRBV21-1	.	TRBJ2-2	.	TGTGCCAGCAGCAGGGACAGATTCACCGGGGAGCTGTTTTTT	CASSRDRFTGELFF
TRBV10-2	.	TRBJ2-6	few	TGCGCCAGCAGTGAGTCAAGGGTTCCCAACGTCCTGACTTTC	CASSESRVPNVLTF
TRBV5-1	.	TRBJ1-1	.	TGCGCCAGCAGCTTGGATCGGGTTACTGAAGCTTTCTTT	CASSLDRVTEAFF
TRBV18	.	TRBJ2-2	.	TGTGCCAGCTCACCATTCTTCGGGGCCGGGGAGCTGTTTTTT	CASSPFFGAGELFF
TRBV20-1	TRBD1	TRBJ2-1	many	TGCAGTGCTAGAGATTGGCAGGGGGCATACAATGAGCAGTTCTTC	CSARDWQGAYNEQFF
TRBV5-1	.	TRBJ1-2	few	TGCGCCAGCAGCTTGGTACATCGCAATGGCTACACCTTC	CASSLVHRNGYTF
TRBV7-3	.	TRBJ2-2	.	TGTGCCAGCAGCCAGGGAGCCACCGGGGAGCTGTTTTTT	CASSQGATGELFF
TRBV28	.	TRBJ1-5	many	TGTGCCAGCAGTTATTACCGGCAGCCCCAGCATTTT	CASSYYRQPQHF
TRBV3-1	.	TRBJ2-3	few	TGTGCCAGCAGCCTAGTGGGGCGGGATACGCAGTATTTT	CASSLVGRDTQYF
TRBV15	.	TRBJ1-1	few	TGTGCCACCAGCAGAGGGGACCTAGCGGAGAACACTGAAGCTTTCTTT	CATSRGDLAENTEAFF
TRBV7-2	.	TRBJ1-3	.	TGTGCCAGCAGCTCCCCGGGCTCTGGAAACACCATATATTTT	CASSSPGSGNTIYF
TRBV6-2/TRBV6-3	.	TRBJ1-2	.	TGTGCCAGCAGTTACAGCTCAGGACAATCTAACTATGGCTACACCTTC	CASSYSSGQSNYGYTF
TRBV5-1	TRBD1	TRBJ1-1	.	TGCGCCAGCAGATCCGGGACAGGGTACACTGAAGCTTTCTTT	CASRSGTGYTEAFF
TRBV5-1	.	TRBJ1-2	.	TGCGCCAGCAGCTTGGCATCGAGGATTATGGGCTATGGCTACACCTTC	CASSLASRIMGYGYTF
TRBV7-3	.	TRBJ2-5	once	TGTGCCAGCAGCCCGGGATCCACGGCAGAGACCCAGTACTTC	CASSPGSTAETQYF
TRBV12-3/TRBV12-4	TRBD1	TRBJ2-1	.	TGTGCCAGCAGACCGGGACAGGGGGCGACGAATGAGCAGTTCTTC	CASRPGQGATNEQFF
TRBV14	TRBD1	TRBJ1-1	.	TGTGCCAGCAGCCAACGTCCAGGGTCGACAGGGGCTTTCTTT	CASSQRPGSTGAFF
TRBV20-1	.	TRBJ1-3	.	TGCAGTGCTATAAGTGGGGGAAACACCATATATTTT	CSAISGGNTIYF
TRBV4-3	TRBD2	TRBJ2-3	few	TGCGCCAGCAGCCCCAAGAGGAGCGGGGGTCGTGGAGATACGCAGTATTTT	CASSPKRSGGRGDTQYF
TRBV5-1	TRBD1	TRBJ2-1	few	TGCGCCAGCAGCTTCGGGACAGGGGGCCACAATGAGCAGTTCTTC	CASSFGTGGHNEQFF
TRBV4-1	.	TRBJ1-2	.	TGCGCCAGCAGCCGCCCGGGAGGATATGGCTACACCTTC	CASSRPGGYGYTF
TRBV11-2	TRBD1	TRBJ1-4	many	TGTGCCAGCAGCCCAGGAAGACAGGGAAATGAAAAACTGTTTTTT	CASSPGRQGNEKLFF
TRBV7-3	.	TRBJ2-1	few	TGTGCCAGCAGCTTGAGTACCCGCAATGAGCAGTTCTTC	CASSLSTRNEQFF
TRBV6-4	TRBD2	TRBJ2-3	.	TGTGCCAGCAGTCCAGGACTAGCGGGGGGTTTGACAGATACGCAGTATTTT	CASSPGLAGGLTDTQYF
TRBV7-9	.	TRBJ2-5	few	TGTGCCAGCAGGAGTAGCCTAGAGGAGACCCAGTACTTC	CASRSSLEETQYF
TRBV20-1	TRBD1	TRBJ2-3	many	TGCAGTGCCCCTATGGCAGGGGGCGGTTCAGATACGCAGTATTTT	CSAPMAGGGSDTQYF
TRBV5-1	TRBD2	TRBJ2-2	.	TGCGCCATCCTCTCGACTAGCGGGGACACCGGGGAGCTGTTTTTT	CAILSTSGDTGELFF
TRBV20-1	.	TRBJ1-5	few	TGCAGTGCTAGCGGGTCCCAACAGCCCCAGCATTTT	CSASGSQQPQHF